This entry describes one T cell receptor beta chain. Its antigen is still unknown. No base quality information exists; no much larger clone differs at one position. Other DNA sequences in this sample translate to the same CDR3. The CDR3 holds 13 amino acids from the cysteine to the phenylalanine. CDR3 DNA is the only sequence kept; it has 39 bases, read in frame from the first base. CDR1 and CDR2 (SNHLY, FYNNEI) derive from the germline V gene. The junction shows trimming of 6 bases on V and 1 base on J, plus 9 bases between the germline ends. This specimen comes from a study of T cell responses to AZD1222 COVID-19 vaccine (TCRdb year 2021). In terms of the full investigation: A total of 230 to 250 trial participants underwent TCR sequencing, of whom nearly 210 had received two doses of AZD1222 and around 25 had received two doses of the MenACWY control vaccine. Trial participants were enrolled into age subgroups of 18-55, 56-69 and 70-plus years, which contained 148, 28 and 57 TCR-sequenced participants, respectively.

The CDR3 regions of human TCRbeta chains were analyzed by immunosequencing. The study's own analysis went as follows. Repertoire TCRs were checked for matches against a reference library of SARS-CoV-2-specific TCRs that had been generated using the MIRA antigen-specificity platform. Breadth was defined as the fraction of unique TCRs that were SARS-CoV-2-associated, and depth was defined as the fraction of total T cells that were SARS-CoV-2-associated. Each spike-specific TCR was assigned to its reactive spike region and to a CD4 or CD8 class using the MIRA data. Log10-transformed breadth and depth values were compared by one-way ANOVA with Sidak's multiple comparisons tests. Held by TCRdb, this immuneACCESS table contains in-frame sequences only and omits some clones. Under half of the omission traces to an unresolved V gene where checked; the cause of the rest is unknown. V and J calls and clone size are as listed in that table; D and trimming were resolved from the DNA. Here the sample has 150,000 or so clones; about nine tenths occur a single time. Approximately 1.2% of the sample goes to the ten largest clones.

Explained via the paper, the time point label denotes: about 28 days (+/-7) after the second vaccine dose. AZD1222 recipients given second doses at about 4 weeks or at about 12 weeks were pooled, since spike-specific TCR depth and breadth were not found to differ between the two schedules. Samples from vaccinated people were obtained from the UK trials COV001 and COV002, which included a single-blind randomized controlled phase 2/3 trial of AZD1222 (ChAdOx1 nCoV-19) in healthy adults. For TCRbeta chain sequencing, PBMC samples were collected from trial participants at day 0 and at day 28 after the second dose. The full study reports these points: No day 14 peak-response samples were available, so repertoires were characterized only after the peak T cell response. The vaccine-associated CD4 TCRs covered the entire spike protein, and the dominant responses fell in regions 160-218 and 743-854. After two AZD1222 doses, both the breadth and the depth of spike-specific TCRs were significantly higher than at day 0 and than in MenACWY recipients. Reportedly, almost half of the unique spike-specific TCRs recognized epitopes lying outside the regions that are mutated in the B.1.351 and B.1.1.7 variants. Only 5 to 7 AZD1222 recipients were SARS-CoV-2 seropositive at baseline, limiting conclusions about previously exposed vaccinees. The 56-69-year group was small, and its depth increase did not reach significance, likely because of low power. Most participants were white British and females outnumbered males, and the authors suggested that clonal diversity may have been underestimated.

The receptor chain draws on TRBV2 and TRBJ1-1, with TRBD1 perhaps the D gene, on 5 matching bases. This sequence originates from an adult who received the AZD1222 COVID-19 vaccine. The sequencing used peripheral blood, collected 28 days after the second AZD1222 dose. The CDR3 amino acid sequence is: CASSGQKNTEAFF. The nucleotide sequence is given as TGTGCCAGCAGCGGACAAAAGAACACTGAAGCTTTCTTT.